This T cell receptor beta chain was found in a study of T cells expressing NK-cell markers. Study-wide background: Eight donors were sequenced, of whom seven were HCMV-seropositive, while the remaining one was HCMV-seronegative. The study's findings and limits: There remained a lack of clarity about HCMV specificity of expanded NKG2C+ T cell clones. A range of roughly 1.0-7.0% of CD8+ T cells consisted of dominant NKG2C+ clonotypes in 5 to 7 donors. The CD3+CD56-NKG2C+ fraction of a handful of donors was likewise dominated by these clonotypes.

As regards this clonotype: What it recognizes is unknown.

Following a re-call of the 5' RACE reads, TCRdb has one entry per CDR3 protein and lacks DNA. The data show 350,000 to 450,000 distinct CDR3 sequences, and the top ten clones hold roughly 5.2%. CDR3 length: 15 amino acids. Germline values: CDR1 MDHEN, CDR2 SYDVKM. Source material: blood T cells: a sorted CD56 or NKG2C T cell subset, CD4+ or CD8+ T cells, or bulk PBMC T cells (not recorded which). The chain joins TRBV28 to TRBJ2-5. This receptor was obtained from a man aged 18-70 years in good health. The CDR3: CASSFPRGVQETQYF. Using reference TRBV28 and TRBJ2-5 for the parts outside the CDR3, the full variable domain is DVKVTQSSRYLVKRTGEKVFLECVQDMDHENMFWYRQDPGLGLRLIYFSYDVKMKEKGDIPEGYSVSREKKERFSLILESASTNQTSMYLCASSFPRGVQETQYFGPGTRLLVL.